Listed below are T cell receptor beta chains from one sample, sequenced in a study of blood T cell repertoires in COVID-19. Data came from immunoSEQ multiplex PCR; TCRdb stores just in-frame clones and leaves some out. The sample comprises more than 100,000 clones, approximately 86% of which are singletons, and 3.5% rests with the top ten. What was sequenced was peripheral blood. All receptors derive from a human donor in a cohort sampled during active COVID-19. The CDR3 runs from the conserved cysteine through the conserved F or W. The D gene is left open where the match is weak. Size is stated for part of the rows, as once, few or many counts, or as a class when the clone is expanded.

V,D,size,J,CDR3,DNA
TRBV5-6,TRBD1,NA,TRBJ1-3,CASSSDRERGNTIYF,TGTGCCAGCAGCTCCGACAGGGAGAGGGGAAACACCATATATTTT
TRBV10-1,TRBD1,NA,TRBJ1-1,CASSAGTGGLNTEAFF,TGCGCCAGCAGTGCCGGGACAGGGGGCTTGAACACTGAAGCTTTCTTT
TRBV6-5,TRBD2,NA,TRBJ2-7,CASSYDGTSGHEQYF,TGTGCCAGCAGTTACGACGGGACTAGCGGTCACGAGCAGTACTTC
TRBV10-3,NA,NA,TRBJ2-6,CAIGGRGGTGANVLTF,TGTGCCATCGGGGGCAGGGGAGGGACTGGGGCCAACGTCCTGACTTTC
TRBV7-2,NA,NA,TRBJ2-7,CASRPLRSSYEQYF,TGTGCCAGCAGACCGCTAAGGAGCTCCTACGAGCAGTACTTC
TRBV7-8,TRBD2,NA,TRBJ2-7,CASSTSGTSGRPGEQYF,TGTGCCAGCAGCACGTCCGGGACTAGCGGGAGGCCCGGGGAGCAGTACTTC
TRBV15,NA,NA,TRBJ2-1,CATSRAMDGSSYNEQFF,TGTGCCACCAGCAGAGCCATGGACGGGAGCTCCTACAATGAGCAGTTCTTC
TRBV3-1/TRBV3-2,NA,NA,TRBJ1-6,CASSQEVGRNSPLHF,TGTGCCAGCAGCCAAGAAGTGGGGCGAAATTCACCCCTCCACTTT
TRBV6-6,TRBD2,NA,TRBJ2-1,CASSYTGLAGYNEQFF,TGTGCCAGCAGTTACACGGGACTAGCGGGTTACAATGAGCAGTTCTTC
TRBV6-4,NA,once,TRBJ2-6,CASSESHSGANVLTF,TGTGCCAGCAGTGAATCCCACTCTGGGGCCAACGTCCTGACTTTC
TRBV5-5,TRBD1,NA,TRBJ2-3,CASSPGTGTDTQYF,TGTGCCAGCAGCCCCGGGACAGGGACAGATACGCAGTATTTT
TRBV7-2,NA,NA,TRBJ1-3,CASSREGQLNTIYF,TGTGCCAGCAGCCGGGAAGGACAGTTAAACACCATATATTTT
TRBV18,NA,few,TRBJ2-1,CASSPPGVSLGNEQFF,TGTGCCAGCTCACCCCCAGGCGTAAGCCTTGGGAATGAGCAGTTCTTC
TRBV14,NA,NA,TRBJ2-7,CASSPRFGRDPYEQYF,TGTGCCAGCAGCCCGCGGTTTGGGCGGGACCCGTACGAGCAGTACTTC
TRBV7-9,NA,NA,TRBJ1-5,CASSHSPQGGVDQPQHF,TGTGCCAGCAGCCATAGCCCACAGGGAGGGGTAGACCAGCCCCAGCATTTT
TRBV5-1,NA,NA,TRBJ2-5,CASSLASTQETQYF,TGCGCCAGCAGCTTGGCCTCTACCCAAGAGACCCAGTACTTC